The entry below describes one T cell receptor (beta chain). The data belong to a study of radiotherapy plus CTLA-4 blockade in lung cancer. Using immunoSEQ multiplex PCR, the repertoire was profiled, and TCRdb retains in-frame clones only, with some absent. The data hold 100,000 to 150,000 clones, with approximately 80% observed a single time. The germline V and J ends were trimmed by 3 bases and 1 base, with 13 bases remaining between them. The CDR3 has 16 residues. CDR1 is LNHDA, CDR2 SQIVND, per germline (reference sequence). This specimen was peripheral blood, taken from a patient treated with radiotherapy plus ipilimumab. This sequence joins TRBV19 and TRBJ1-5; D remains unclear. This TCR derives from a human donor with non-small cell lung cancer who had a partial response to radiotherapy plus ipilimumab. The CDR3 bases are TGTGCCAGTAGTATCCCCCCCGGGATGAGCAATCAGCCCCAGCATTTT. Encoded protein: CASSIPPGMSNQPQHF.